This T cell receptor (beta chain) was retrieved from a study of identifying expanded T cells in peripheral blood. Findings and caveats of the study: Variance in clone template counts between approximately two-week samples significantly increased with total template count across all healthy donors. Differentially abundant clones: around 1.2 between replicates, approximately 16 at roughly 13 days, approximately 18 at four.

Using immunoSEQ multiplex PCR, the repertoire was profiled, and TCRdb retains in-frame clones only, with some absent. The data hold about 130,000 clones, with 80% to 90% observed a single time. During the collection period, no donor immune events like infections were recorded. In the case of this clone: The antigen is undetermined.

V shed 4 bases and J shed 8 bases, with 12 bases lying between them. CDR1 and CDR2 (germline): SGHTA, FQGTGA. The CDR3 consists of 13 residues. Source material: blood. The V call is TRBV7-3, the J call TRBJ2-1, with a weak D call TRBD2 (5 bases). The clonotype was recovered from a person between 18 and 75 years old in good health. The CDR3 region has the DNA TGTGCCAGCAGCTCAAGGACTGGGGATGAGCAGTTCTTC. Its translation: CASSSRTGDEQFF.